The clone carrying this TCR beta chain appeared many times. This sample was taken from a study of T cells in Graves' hyperthyroidism and ophthalmopathy. Germline assignment: CDR1 SGHTA and CDR2 FQGNSA. V shed 2 bases and J 2 bases; nucleotides not matched to a gene: 3. The CDR3 is 14 residues long. The study included ophthalmopathy patients with Clinical Activity Score at least 3, NOSPECS grade at least 4 and duration under 3 months. Template material for amplifying TCR beta CDR3 regions consisted of RNA transcripts. HTBI primers drove first-round RT-PCR of the TCR CDR3. TCRdb passed the multiplex PCR reads through MiXCR, listing each CDR3 protein once. The sample carries around 500,000 distinct CDR3 sequences, approximately 23% recorded once.

The chain recombines TRBV7-2 with TRBJ2-7, with TRBD2 identical over 7 bases. The sequence was collected from a woman in her 70s with Graves' ophthalmopathy. The sample consisted of blood. In nucleotides, the CDR3 is TGTGCCAGCAGCTTACAAGCGGGGCCCTACGAGCAGTACTTC. This gives the protein CASSLQAGPYEQYF.